This entry describes one TCR beta chain. The CDR3 is 15 residues long. Germline V CDR1 and CDR2: SGHTA, FQGNSA. J lost 11 bases, V lost 3 bases, and 13 bases had no gene match. The sample belongs to a study of T-cell reconstitution after alpha-beta-depleted transplantation in children. Molecular barcoding with unique molecular identifiers was used for the TCRbeta library. TCRdb independently ran MiXCR on the PCR reads; one entry per CDR3 protein. Found here are approximately 590,000 distinct CDR3 sequences, 8% to 11% of them singletons; the top ten hold roughly 3.9%. The chain combines TRBV7-2 with TRBJ1-1; TRBD1 matches at 9 bases. The sample here was PBMCs from the stem cell graft donor, taken from the stem cell graft. The TCR sequence derives from a human donor who donated a stem cell graft to a child with acute myeloid leukemia. CDR3 coding DNA: TGTGCCAGCAGCTTGGCGCTGGACAGGGGTACCAGTGCTTTCTTT. Translation: CASSLALDRGTSAFF.